What follows is one T cell receptor beta chain and its context. Its matching antigen is unknown. Germline V lookup: CDR1 LNHNV, CDR2 YYDKDF (reference sequence). This CDR3 region has 15 residues. The V end was cut by 1 base, the J end by 5 bases, with 11 bases between. Treatment noted: oral pan-JAK inhibitor, 5-10 mg twice daily. Obtained from alopecia areata patients were lesional scalp punch biopsies along with peripheral blood. Following extraction, RNA underwent reverse transcription to cDNA, which served as the sequencing template. Measured with immunoSEQ multiplex PCR; TCRdb has only the in-frame clones, and not every one. The repertoire holds 150,000 to 200,000 clones, 60% to 75% seen once, with 13% to 15% in the top ten. This entry comes from a study of CD8+ T cells in alopecia areata. Across the whole study: Tofacitinib was taken orally by treated patients, and the dose was 5 to 10 mg twice daily.

Study-wide results and caveats: Scalp clonality and expanded CD8+ clones among the top 100 showed significant decreases with tofacitinib. Unlike in mice, where it was clearer, TCR sharing across patients was less clear, possibly HLA-related.

The sequence was collected from a human donor with alopecia areata. Sequencing was performed on CD4+ T cells sorted from blood, taken at week 24, from a patient treated with tofacitinib. The gene calls are TRBV15 and TRBJ2-2; possible D gene TRBD2, 5 bases. The CDR3 spells CATSRVVGLTGELFF. For the CDR3, the DNA is TGTGCCACCAGCAGAGTGGTCGGACTGACCGGGGAGCTGTTTTTT. Using reference TRBV15 and TRBJ2-2 for the parts outside the CDR3, the full variable domain is DAMVIQNPRYQVTQFGKPVTLSCSQTLNHNVMYWYQQKSSQAPKLLFHYYDKDFNNEADTPDNFQSRRPNTSFCFLDIRSPGLGDTAMYLCATSRVVGLTGELFFGEGSRLTVL.